This T cell receptor (beta chain) was captured by sequencing in a study of tissue T cells after allogeneic stem cell transplantation. Broader study findings: In patients and mice, blood and spleen missed much of tissue repertoire.

This clone was detected only a few times. Its matching antigen is unknown. The genes are named according to mouse. The sequenced fragment ends 1 residue before the CDR3 boundary, so the rest is inferred from the germline J gene. Time point meaning: mouse harvest day 7 after allogeneic transplant. The graft held 10^6 splenic CD5+ T cells and 10^7 T-cell-depleted bone marrow cells. The data were produced by immunoSEQ multiplex PCR, yet TCRdb's version contains in-frame clones alone and is incomplete. The sample carries under 8,000 clones, 40% to 50% recorded once. Germline-derived CDR1 and CDR2 are KGHTA and FQNQQP. The CDR3 is 14 residues long.

The chain couples TRBV23 to TRBJ2-7; the table names TRBD2, a call not compared with the DNA. The sequenced sample consisted of gut tissue. This receptor was taken from a female BALB/c mouse given C57BL/6 T cells with graft-versus-host disease after an allogeneic hematopoietic cell transplant. Here the CDR3 reads CSSSTGGSSYEQYF. CDR3 bases read: TGCTCCAGCAGTACTGGGGGGAGCTCCTATGAACAGTAC.